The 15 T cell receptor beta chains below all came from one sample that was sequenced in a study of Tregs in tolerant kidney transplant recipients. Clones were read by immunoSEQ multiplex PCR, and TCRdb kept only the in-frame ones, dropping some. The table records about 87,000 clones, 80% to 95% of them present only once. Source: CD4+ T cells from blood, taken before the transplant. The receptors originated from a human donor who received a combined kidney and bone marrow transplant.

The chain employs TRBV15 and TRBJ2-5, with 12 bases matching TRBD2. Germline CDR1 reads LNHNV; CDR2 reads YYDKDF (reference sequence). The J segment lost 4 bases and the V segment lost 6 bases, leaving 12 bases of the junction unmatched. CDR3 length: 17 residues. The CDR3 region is CATRNGRLAGGSETQYF. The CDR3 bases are TGTGCCACCAGAAACGGCCGGCTAGCGGGAGGGTCAGAGACCCAGTACTTC.

The CDR3 here is CASSLGQKPYEQYF. The CDR3 DNA reads TGTGCCAGCAGCTTAGGACAGAAGCCCTACGAGCAGTACTTC. This chain connects TRBV5-4 to TRBJ2-7; possibly TRBD1 for D (6 bases). CDR1 is SGHNT, CDR2 YYREEE, per germline (reference sequence). Trimming removed 2 bases from V and 2 bases from J, with 11 bases in between. This CDR3 has 14 residues.

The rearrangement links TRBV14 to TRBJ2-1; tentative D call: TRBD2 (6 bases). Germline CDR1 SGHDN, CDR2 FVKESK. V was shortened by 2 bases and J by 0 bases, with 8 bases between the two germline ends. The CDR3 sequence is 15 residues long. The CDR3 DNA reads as TGTGCCAGCAGCCAAATCGGGAGCTCCTACAATGAGCAGTTCTTC. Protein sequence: CASSQIGSSYNEQFF.

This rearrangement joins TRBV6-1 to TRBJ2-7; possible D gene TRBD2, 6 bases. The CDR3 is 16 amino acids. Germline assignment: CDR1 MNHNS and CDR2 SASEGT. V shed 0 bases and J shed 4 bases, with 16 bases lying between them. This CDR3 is CASSEAMSLAGYEQYF. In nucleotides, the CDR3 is TGTGCCAGCAGTGAAGCGATGTCACTAGCAGGTTACGAGCAGTACTTC.

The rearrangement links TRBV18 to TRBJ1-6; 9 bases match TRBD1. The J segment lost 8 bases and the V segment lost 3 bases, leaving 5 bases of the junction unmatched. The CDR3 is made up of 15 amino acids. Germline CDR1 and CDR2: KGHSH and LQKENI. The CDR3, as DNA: TGTGCCAGCTCACCGCCGGGACAGGGAGATTCACCCCTCCACTTT. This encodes CASSPPGQGDSPLHF.

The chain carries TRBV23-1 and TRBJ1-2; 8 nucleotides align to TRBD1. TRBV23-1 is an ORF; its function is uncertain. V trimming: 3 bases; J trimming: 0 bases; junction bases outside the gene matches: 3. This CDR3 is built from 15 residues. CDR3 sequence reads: CASSQWDRTNYGYTF. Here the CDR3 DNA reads TGCGCCAGCAGTCAGTGGGACAGGACTAACTATGGCTACACCTTC.

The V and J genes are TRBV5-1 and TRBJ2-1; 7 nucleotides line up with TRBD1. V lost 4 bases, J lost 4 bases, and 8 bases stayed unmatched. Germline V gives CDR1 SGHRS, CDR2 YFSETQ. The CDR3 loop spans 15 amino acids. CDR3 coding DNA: TGCGCCAGCAGCATAGACAGGGCAGATTACAATGAGCAGTTCTTC. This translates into CASSIDRADYNEQFF.

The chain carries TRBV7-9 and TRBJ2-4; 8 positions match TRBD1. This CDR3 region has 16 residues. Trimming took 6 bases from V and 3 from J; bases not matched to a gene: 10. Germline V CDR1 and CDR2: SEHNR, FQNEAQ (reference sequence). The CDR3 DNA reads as TGTGCCAGCAGTCCTGGACAGGGCGGGGTCAAAAACATTCAGTACTTC. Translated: CASSPGQGGVKNIQYF.

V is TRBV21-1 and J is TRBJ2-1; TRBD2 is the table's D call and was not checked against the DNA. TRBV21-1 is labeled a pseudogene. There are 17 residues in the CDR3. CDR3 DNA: TGTGCCAGCCCCTACGGAAAGCGGGAGGGGTCCTACAATGAGCAGTTCTTC. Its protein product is CASPYGKREGSYNEQFF.

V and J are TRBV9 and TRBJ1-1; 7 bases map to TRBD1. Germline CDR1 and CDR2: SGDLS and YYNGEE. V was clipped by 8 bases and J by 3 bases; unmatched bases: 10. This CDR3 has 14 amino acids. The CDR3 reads CARPSGGKDTEAFF. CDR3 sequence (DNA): TGTGCCAGGCCCTCAGGGGGTAAGGACACTGAAGCTTTCTTT.

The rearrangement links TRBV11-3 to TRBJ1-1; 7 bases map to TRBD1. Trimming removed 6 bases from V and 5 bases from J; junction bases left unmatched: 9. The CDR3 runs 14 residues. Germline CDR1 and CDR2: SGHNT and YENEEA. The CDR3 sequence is CASRTGTEKTEAFF. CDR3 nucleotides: TGTGCCAGCAGAACCGGGACAGAAAAGACTGAAGCTTTCTTT.

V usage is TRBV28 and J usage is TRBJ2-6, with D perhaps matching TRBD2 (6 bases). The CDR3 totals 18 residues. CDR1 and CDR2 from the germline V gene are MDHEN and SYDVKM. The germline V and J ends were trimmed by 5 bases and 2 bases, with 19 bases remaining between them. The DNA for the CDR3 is TGTGCCAGCAGTCCAACGGCCCTGTGGGGGGCTGGGGCCAACGTCCTGACTTTC. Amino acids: CASSPTALWGAGANVLTF.

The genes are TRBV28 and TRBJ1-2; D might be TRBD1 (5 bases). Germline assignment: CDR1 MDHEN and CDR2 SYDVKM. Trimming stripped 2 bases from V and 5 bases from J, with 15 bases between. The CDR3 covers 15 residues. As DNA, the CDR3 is TGTGCCAGCAGTTTAGGGGCAGGCCGCCTATATGGCTACACCTTC. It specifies CASSLGAGRLYGYTF.

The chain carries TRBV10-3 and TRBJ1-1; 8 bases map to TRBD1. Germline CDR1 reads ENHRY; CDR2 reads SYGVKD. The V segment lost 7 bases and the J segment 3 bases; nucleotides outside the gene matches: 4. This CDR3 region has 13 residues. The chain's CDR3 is CAITLQGDTEAFF. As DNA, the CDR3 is TGTGCCATCACTTTACAGGGGGACACTGAAGCTTTCTTT.

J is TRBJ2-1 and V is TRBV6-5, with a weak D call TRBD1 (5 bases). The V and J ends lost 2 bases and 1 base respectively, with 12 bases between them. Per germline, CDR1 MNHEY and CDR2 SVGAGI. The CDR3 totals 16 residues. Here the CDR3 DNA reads TGTGCCAGCAGTTACGAGCAGGGCCTATCCTACAATGAGCAGTTCTTC. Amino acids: CASSYEQGLSYNEQFF.